The sequence of this TCR beta chain was determined in a study of blood T cells in healthy people across ages. Study details: For every two T cells, template switching captured about one barcoded beta molecule. Study findings and constraints: CMV status of donors was not determined, possibly confounding expanded clonotype changes.

The study drew donors from healthy Caucasian individuals in Russia aged roughly 6 to 90. The draw of peripheral blood yielded about 10 milliliters from each donor. PCR was performed a second time for about 6 to 12 cycles using a sample-barcoded 5' primer and a J-beta primer mix. MiXCR, applied by TCRdb to the 5' RACE reads, yields one record per CDR3 protein. This table has roughly 680,000 distinct CDR3 sequences, 52% appearing once. J lost 7 bases, V lost 4 bases, and 10 bases had no gene match. Germline V CDR1 and CDR2: SGDLS, YYNGEE. The CDR3 extends over 14 amino acids. This clonotype has more than one count but fewer than ten. Its antigen is unknown.

The chain recombines TRBV9 with TRBJ1-2; 7 nucleotides agree with TRBD1. Sequenced sample: blood. The TCR was taken from a woman at least 80 years old in good health. CDR3 amino acids: CASSQEEGARGYTF. The CDR3 DNA sequence: TGTGCCAGCAGCCAGGAGGAGGGGGCGCGTGGCTACACCTTC.